This T cell receptor beta chain came from a study of cytomegalovirus exposure and HLA in healthy donors. The primer mix had 60 Vbeta and 13 Jbeta primers. Sequencing was performed with immunoSEQ multiplex PCR; in TCRdb, only in-frame clones are kept and a portion is missing. The table for this sample gives more than 60,000 clones. Regarding the study as a whole: There were some public TCRs occurring in many donors, but most TCR sequences were rare. A further, later analysis showed that HLA-associated TCR beta chains (compared with equally common others) were more clonally expanded. HLA alleles were associated with 17,000 or so TCR beta sequences in a later analysis at 0.05 false discovery rate. Altogether, about 160 TCR beta chains were recorded as cytomegalovirus-associated.

With respect to this clone: Its antigen is currently unknown.

What was sequenced was PBMCs. This TCR was sampled from a boy aged 5-17 years in good health and CMV-seronegative.

The CDR3 region is CSASYEQYF. The CDR3 DNA follows: TGCAGTGCCAGCTACGAGCAGTACTTC. The chain employs TRBV20-1 and TRBJ2-7; the D is unclear. Per the germline V gene, CDR1 is DFQATT and CDR2 is SNEGSKA (reference sequence). The CDR3 is made up of 9 amino acids. Trimming shortened V by 6 bases and J by 3 bases, and 3 bases separated the two germline ends.